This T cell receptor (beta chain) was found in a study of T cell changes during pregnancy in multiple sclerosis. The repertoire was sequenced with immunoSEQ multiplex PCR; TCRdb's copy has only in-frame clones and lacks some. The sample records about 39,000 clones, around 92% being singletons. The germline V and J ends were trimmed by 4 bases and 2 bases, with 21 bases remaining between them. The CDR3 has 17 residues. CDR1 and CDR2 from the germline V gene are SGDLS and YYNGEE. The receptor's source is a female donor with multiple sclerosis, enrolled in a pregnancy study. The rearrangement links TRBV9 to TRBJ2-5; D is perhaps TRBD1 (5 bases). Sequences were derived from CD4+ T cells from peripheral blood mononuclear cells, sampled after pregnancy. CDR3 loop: CASSLRQGTNAQETQYF. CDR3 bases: TGTGCCAGCAGCCTCCGGCAGGGTACCAACGCGCAAGAGACCCAGTACTTC.